Shown below are 2 T cell receptor beta chains from a single sample sequenced in a study of T cell repertoires in cytomegalovirus infection. TCRdb called the reads again in MiXCR, with one record for every CDR3 protein. The sample includes a few hundred thousand distinct CDR3 sequences, roughly 42% seen only once; the top ten take more than 40%. Antigen specificity for these receptors is unknown. The sample was cultured PBMCs, taken from culture after CMV antigen stimulation. The receptors derive from a human donor in good health (CMV status not recorded). Some clones in this sample may be carry-over from other donors' samples.

The chain recombines TRBV5-6 with TRBJ2-5; possible D gene TRBD2, 6 bases. The CDR3 runs 14 residues. Germline V CDR1 and CDR2: SGHDT, YYEEEE. The V end was cut by 1 base, the J end by 2 bases, with 9 bases between. DNA of the CDR3: TGTGCCAGCAGCTTGTGGGCGGGGCAAGAGACCCAGTACTTC. Translating it yields CASSLWAGQETQYF.

The gene calls are TRBV4-1 and TRBJ2-1; no clear D gene. Germline V gene lookup returns CDR1 MGHRA and CDR2 YSYEKL. Trimming removed 4 bases from V and 6 bases from J, with 22 bases in between. This CDR3 comprises 17 residues. As DNA, the CDR3 is TGCGCCAGCAGCCGGCGCTCACTTAGAATAGGGATCAATGAGCAGTTCTTC. Its translation is CASSRRSLRIGINEQFF.